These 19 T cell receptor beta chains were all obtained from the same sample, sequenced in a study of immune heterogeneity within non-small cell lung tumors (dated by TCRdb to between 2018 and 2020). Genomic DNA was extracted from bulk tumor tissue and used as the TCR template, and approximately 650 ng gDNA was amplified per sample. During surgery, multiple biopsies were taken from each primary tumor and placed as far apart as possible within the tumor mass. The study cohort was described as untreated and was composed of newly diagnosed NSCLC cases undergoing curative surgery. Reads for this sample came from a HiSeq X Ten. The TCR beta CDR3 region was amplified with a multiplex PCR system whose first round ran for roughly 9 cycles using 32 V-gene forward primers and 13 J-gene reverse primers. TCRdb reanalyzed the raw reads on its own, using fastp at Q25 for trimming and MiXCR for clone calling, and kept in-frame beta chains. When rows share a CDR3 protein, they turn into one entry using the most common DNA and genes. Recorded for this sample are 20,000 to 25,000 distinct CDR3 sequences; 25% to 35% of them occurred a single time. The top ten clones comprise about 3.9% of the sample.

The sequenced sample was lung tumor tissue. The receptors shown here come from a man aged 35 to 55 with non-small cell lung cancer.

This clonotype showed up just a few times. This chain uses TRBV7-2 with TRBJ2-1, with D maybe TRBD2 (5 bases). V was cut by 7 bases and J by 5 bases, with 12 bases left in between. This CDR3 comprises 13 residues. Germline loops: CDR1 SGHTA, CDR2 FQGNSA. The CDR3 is CASTRGGDNEQFF. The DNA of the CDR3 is TGTGCCAGCACTCGGGGTGGGGACAATGAGCAGTTCTTC.

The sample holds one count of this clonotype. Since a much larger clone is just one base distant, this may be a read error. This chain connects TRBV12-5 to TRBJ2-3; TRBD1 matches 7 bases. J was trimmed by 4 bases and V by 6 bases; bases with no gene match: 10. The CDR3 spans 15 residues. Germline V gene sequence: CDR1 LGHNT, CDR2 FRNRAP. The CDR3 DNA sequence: TGTGCTAGTGGGTCCGGGACAGCGGAAGCAGATACGCAGTATTTT. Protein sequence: CASGSGTAEADTQYF.

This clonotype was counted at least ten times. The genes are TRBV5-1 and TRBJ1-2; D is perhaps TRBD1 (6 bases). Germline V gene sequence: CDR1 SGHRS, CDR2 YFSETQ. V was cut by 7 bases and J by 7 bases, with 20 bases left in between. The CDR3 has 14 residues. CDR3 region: CASSTGGAVGGYTF. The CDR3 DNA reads TGCGCCAGCTCCACCGGGGGCGCAGTAGGTGGCTACACCTTC.

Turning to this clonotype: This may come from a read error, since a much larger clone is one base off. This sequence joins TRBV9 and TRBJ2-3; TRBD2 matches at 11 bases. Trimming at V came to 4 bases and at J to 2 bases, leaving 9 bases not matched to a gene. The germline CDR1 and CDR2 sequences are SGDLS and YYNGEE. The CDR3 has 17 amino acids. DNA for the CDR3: TGTGCCAGCAGCTTGGGACTAGCGGTTTCCACCACAGATACGCAGTATTTT. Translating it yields CASSLGLAVSTTDTQYF.

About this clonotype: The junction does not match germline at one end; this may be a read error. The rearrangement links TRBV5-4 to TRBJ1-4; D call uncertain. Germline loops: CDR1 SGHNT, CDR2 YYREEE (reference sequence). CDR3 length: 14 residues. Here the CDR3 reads CASILAGIGEKLFF. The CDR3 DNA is TGTGCCAGCATCTTGGCCGGGATCGGAGAAAAACTGTTTTTT.

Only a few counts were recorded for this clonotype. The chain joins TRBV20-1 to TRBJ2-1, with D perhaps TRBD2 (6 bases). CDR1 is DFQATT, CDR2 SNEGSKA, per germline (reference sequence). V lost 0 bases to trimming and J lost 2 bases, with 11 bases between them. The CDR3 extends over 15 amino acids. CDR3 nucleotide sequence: TGCAGTGCTAGAGATCCCGGCGGGACCTACAATGAGCAGTTCTTC. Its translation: CSARDPGGTYNEQFF.

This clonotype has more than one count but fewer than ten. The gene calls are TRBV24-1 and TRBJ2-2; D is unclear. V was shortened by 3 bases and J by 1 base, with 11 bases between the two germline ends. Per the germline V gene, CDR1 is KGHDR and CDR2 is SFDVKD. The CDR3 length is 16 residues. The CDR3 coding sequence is TGTGCCACCAGTGATCACCGTTTGGGGAACACCGGGGAGCTGTTTTTT. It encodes CATSDHRLGNTGELFF.

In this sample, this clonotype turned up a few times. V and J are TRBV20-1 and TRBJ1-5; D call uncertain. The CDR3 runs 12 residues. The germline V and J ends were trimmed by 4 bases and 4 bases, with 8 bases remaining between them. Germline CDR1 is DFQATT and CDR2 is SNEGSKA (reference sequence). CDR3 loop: CSANNGNQPQHF. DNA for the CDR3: TGCAGTGCTAATAACGGGAATCAGCCCCAGCATTTT.

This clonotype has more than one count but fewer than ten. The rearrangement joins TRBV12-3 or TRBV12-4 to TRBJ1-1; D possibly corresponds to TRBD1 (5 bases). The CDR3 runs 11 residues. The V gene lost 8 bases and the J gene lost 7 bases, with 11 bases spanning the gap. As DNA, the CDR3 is TGTGCCAGCCGGGTGGGGGGTGAAGCTTTCTTT. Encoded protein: CASRVGGEAFF.

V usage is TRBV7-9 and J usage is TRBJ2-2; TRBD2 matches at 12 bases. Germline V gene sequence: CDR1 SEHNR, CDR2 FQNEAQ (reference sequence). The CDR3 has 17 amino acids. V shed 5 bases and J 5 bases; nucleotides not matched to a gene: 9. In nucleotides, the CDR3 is TGTGCCAGCAGCAGCTTCACTAGCGGGAGGCGGACCGGGGAGCTGTTTTTT. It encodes CASSSFTSGRRTGELFF.

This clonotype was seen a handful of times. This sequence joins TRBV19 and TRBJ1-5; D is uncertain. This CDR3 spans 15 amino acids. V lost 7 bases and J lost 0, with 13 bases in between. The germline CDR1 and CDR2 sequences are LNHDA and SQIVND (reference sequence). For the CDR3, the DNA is TGTGCCAGTACTCCGACGGCCTATAGCAATCAGCCCCAGCATTTT. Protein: CASTPTAYSNQPQHF.

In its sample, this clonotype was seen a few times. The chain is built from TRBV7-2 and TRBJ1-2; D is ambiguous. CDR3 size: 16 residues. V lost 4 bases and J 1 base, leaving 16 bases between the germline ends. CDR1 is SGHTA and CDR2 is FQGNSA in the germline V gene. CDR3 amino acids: CASSSPERQNNYGYTF. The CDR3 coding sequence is TGTGCCAGCAGCTCGCCCGAACGGCAGAATAACTATGGCTACACCTTC. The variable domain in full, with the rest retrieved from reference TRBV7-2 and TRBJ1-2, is GAGVSQSPSNKVTEKGKDVELRCDPISGHTALYWYRQSLGQGLEFLIYFQGNSAPDKSGLPSDRFSAERTGGSVSTLTIQRTQQEDSAVYLCASSSPERQNNYGYTFGSGTRLTVV.

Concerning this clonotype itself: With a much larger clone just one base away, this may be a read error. The CDR3 here is CASSPLAVSSYEQYF. For the CDR3, the DNA is TGTGCCAGTAGCCCCTTAGCGGTGAGCTCCTACGAGCAGTACTTC. The chain combines TRBV19 with TRBJ2-7; the D gene is possibly TRBD2 (6 bases). Germline V gene data show CDR1 as LNHDA and CDR2 as SQIVND (reference sequence). Deletions cut 6 bases from V and 0 bases from J, with 15 bases between. The CDR3 totals 15 residues.

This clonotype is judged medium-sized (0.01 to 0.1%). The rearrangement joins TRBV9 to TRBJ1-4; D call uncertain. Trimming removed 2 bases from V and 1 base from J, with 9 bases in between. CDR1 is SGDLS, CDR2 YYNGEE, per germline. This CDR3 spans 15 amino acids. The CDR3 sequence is CASSVGGVTNEKLFF. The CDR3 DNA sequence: TGTGCCAGCAGCGTCGGTGGTGTAACTAATGAAAAACTGTTTTTT.

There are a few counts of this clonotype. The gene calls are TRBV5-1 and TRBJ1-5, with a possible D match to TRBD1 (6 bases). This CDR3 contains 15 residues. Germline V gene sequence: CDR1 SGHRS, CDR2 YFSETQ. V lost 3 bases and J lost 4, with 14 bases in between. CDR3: CASSSDGQSNQPQHF. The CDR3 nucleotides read TGCGCCAGCAGCTCGGACGGACAGAGTAATCAGCCCCAGCATTTT. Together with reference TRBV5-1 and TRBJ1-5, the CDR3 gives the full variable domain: KAGVTQTPRYLIKTRGQQVTLSCSPISGHRSVSWYQQTPGQGLQFLFEYFSETQRNKGNFPGRFSGRQFSNSRSEMNVSTLELGDSALYLCASSSDGQSNQPQHFGDGTRLSIL.

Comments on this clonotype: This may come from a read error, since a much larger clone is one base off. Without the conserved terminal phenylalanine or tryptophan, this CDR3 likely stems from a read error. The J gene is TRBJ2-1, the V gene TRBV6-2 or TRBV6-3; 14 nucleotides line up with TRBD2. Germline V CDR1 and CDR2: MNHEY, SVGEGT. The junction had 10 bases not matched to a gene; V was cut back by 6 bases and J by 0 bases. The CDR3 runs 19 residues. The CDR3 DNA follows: TGTGCCAGCAGGGCGGGACTAGCGGGAGAGCACGTCTCCTACAATGAGCAGTTCTTA. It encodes CASRAGLAGEHVSYNEQFL.

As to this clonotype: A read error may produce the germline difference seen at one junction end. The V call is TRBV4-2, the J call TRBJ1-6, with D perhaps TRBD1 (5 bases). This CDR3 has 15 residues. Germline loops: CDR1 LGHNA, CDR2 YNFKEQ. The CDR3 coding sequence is TGTGCCGGCAGACAAACCGGGACGGATAATTCACCCCTCCACTTT. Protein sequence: CAGRQTGTDNSPLHF.

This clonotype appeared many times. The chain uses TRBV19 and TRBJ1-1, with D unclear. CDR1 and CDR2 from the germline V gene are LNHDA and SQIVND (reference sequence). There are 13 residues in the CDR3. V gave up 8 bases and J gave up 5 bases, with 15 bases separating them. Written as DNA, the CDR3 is TGTGCCAGTTCCCTTACCCGGGGAACTGAAGCTTTCTTT. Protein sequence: CASSLTRGTEAFF. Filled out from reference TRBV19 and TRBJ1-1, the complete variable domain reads DGGITQSPKYLFRKEGQNVTLSCEQNLNHDAMYWYRQDPGQGLRLIYYSQIVNDFQKGDIAEGYSVSREKKESFPLTVTSAQKNPTAFYLCASSLTRGTEAFFGQGTRLTVV.

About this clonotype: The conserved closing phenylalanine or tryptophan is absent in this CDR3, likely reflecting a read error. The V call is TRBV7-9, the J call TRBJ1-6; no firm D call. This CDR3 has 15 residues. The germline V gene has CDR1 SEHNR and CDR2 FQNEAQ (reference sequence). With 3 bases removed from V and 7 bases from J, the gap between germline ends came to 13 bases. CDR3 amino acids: CASSFNSGENSPLHS. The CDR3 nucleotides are TGTGCCAGCAGCTTCAATTCTGGGGAAAATTCACCCCTCCACTCT.